This record covers a single TCR beta chain. The antigen remains undetermined. Amplification of TCR alpha and beta CDR3 regions from RNA used iRepertoire nested multiplex PCR. TCRdb re-called the multiplex PCR reads with MiXCR, one entry per CDR3 protein. The sample includes about 410,000 distinct CDR3 sequences, around 45% of them seen just once. CDR1 is SGHNT, CDR2 YYREEE, per germline (reference sequence). The CDR3 is 16 amino acids. The V and J ends lost 4 bases and 5 bases respectively, with 20 bases between them. The data were obtained in a study of glioma-infiltrating T cells. Study-wide results and caveats: Shared blood CDR3 signature motifs marked patients with low tissue-blood divergence. Tissue-blood divergence was below expectation in non-neoplastic patients, above in gliomas.

V and J are TRBV5-4 and TRBJ2-3; tentative D call: TRBD2 (6 bases). Material for sequencing was glioma tissue, nonneoplastic brain tissue, or PBMCs (not recorded which). The TCR comes from a human donor with low-grade glioma or glioblastoma, undergoing nonglioma brain surgery, or in good health (not recorded which). CDR3 DNA sequence: TGTGCCAGCAGCCTGACAAAGGGCCTAGCGATAGATACGCAGTATTTT. Amino acids: CASSLTKGLAIDTQYF. The full variable domain, in which reference TRBV5-4 and TRBJ2-3 provide the parts outside the CDR3, is ETGVTQSPTHLIKTRGQQVTLRCSSQSGHNTVSWYQQALGQGPQFIFQYYREEENGRGNFPPRFSGLQFPNYSSELNVNALELDDSALYLCASSLTKGLAIDTQYFGPGTRLTVL.